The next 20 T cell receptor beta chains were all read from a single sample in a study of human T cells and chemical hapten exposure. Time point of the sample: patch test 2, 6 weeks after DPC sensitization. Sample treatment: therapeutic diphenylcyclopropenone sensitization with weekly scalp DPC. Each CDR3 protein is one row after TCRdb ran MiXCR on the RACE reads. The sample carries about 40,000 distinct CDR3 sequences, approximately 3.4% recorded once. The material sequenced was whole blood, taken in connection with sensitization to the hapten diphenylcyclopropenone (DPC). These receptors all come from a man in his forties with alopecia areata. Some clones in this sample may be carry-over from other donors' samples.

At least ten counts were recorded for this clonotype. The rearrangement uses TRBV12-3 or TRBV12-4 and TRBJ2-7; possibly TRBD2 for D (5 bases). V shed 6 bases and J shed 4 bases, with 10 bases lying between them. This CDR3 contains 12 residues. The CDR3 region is CASSPTGYEQYF. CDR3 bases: TGTGCCAGCAGCCCGACGGGGTACGAGCAGTACTTC.

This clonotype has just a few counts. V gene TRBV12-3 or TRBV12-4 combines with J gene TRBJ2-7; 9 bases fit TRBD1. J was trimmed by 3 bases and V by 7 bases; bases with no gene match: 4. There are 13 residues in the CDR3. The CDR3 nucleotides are TGTGCCAGCACCGGGACAGGGATCTACGAGCAGTACTTC. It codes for CASTGTGIYEQYF.

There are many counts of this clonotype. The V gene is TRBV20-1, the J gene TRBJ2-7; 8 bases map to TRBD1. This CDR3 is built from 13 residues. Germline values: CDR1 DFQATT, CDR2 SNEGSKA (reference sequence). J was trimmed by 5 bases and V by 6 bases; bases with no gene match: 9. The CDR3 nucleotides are TGCAGTGCCATCAGGGGGCGAAACGACGAGCAGTACTTC. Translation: CSAIRGRNDEQYF.

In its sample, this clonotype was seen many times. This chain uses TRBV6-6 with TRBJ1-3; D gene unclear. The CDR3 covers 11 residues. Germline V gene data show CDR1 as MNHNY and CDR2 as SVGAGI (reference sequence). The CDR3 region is CALVSGNTIYF. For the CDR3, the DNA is TGTGCGCTAGTCTCTGGAAACACCATATATTTT.

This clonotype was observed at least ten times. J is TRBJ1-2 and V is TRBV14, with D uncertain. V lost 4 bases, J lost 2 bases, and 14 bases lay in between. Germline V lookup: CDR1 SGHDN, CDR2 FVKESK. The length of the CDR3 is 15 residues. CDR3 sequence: CASSPNSGHNYGYTF. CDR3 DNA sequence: TGTGCCAGCAGCCCAAACAGTGGGCACAACTATGGCTACACCTTC.

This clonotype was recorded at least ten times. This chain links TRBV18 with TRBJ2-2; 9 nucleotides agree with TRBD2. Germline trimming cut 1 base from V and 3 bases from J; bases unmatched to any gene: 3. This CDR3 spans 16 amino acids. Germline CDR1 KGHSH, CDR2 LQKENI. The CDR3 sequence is CASSPLAGAYTGELFF. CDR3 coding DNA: TGTGCCAGCTCACCACTAGCGGGAGCCTACACCGGGGAGCTGTTTTTT. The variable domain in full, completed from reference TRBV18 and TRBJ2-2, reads NAGVMQNPRHLVRRRGQEARLRCSPMKGHSHVYWYRQLPEEGLKFMVYLQKENIIDESGMPKERFSAEFPKEGPSILRIQQVVRGDSAAYFCASSPLAGAYTGELFFGEGSRLTVL.

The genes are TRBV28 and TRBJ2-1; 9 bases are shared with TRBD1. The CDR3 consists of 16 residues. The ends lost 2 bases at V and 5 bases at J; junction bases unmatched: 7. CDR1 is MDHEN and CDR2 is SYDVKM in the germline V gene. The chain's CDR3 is CASSLDRGALDNEQFF. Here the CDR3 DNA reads TGTGCCAGCAGTTTAGACAGGGGGGCTTTGGACAATGAGCAGTTCTTC.

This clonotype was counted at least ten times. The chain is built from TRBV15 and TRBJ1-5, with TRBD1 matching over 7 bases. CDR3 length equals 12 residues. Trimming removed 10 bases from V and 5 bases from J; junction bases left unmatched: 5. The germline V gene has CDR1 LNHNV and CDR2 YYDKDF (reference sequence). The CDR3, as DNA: TGTGCCATAAGACAGGGTGATCAGCCCCAGCATTTT. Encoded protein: CAIRQGDQPQHF.

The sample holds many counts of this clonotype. In DNA form, the CDR3 reads TGTGCCAGCAGCCCACAGGGGTACACTGAAGCTTTCTTT. This translates into CASSPQGYTEAFF. The J gene is TRBJ1-1, the V gene TRBV3-1; 7 bases map to TRBD1. CDR1 LGHDT and CDR2 YNNKEL come from the germline V gene (reference sequence). With V trimmed by 4 bases and J by 3 bases, 2 bases remained unmatched. This CDR3 has 13 residues.

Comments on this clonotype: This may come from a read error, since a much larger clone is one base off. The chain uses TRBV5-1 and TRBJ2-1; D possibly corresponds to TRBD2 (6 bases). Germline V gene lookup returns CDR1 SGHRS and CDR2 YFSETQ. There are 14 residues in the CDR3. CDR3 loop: CASSLGRTSCEQFF. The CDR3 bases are TGCGCCAGCAGTTTGGGGAGGACCTCGTGTGAGCAGTTCTTC.

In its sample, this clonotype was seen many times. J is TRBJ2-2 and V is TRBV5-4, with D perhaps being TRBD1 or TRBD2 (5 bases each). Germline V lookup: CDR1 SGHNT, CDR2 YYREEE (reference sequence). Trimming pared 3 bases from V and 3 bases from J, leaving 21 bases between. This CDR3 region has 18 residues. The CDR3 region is CASSSSWGPAGDTGELFF. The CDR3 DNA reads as TGTGCCAGCAGCTCCTCCTGGGGACCAGCAGGAGACACCGGGGAGCTGTTTTTT.

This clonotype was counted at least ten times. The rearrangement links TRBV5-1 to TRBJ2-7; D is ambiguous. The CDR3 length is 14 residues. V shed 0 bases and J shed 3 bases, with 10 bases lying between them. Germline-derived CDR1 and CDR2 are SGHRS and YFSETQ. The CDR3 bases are TGCGCCAGCAGCTTGGACGACGGTTTCTACGAGCAGTACTTC. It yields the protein CASSLDDGFYEQYF.

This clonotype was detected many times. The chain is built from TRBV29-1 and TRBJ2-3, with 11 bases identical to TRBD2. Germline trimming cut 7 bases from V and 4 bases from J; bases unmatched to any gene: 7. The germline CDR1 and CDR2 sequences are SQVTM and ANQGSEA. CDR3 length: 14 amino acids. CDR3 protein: CSGTGLAVSDTQYF. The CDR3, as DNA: TGCAGCGGGACGGGACTAGCGGTTTCAGATACGCAGTATTTT.

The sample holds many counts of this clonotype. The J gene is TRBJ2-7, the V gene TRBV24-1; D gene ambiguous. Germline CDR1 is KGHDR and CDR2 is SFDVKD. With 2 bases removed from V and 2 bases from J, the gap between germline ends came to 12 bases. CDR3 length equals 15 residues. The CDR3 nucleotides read TGTGCCACCAGTGATTCCGGGTCTCGGCCCTACGAGCAGTACTTC. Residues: CATSDSGSRPYEQYF.

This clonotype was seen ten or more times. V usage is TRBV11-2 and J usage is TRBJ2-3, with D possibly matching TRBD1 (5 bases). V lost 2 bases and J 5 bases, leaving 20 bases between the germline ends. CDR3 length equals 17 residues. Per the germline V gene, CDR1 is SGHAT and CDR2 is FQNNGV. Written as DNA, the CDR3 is TGTGCCAGCAGCTTAAGTTTAGGGGCCCTCGGAGTAGATACGCAGTATTTT. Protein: CASSLSLGALGVDTQYF.

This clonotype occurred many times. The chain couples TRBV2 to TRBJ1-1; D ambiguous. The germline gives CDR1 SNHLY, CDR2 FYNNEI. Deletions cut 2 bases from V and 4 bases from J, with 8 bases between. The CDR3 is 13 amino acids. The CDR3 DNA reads TGTGCCAGCAGTGAATTAGGGATCACTGAAGCTTTCTTT. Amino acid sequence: CASSELGITEAFF. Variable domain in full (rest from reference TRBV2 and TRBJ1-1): EPEVTQTPSHQVTQMGQEVILRCVPISNHLYFYWYRQILGQKVEFLVSFYNNEISEKSEIFDDQFSVERPDGSNFTLKIRSTKLEDSAMYFCASSELGITEAFFGQGTRLTVV.

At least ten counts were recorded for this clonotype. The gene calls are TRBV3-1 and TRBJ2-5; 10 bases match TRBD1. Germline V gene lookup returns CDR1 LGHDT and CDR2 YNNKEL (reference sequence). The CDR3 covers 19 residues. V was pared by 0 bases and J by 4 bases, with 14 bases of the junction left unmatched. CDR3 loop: CASSQDAVGRDRGRETQYF. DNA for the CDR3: TGTGCCAGCAGCCAAGATGCCGTCGGCCGGGACAGGGGAAGAGAGACCCAGTACTTC.

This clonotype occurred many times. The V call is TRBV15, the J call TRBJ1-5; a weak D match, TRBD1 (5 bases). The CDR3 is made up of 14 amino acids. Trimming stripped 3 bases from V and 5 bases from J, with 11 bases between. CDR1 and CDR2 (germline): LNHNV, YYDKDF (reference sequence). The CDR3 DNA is TGTGCCACCAGCAGCATAGGGACTGATCAGCCCCAGCATTTT. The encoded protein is CATSSIGTDQPQHF.

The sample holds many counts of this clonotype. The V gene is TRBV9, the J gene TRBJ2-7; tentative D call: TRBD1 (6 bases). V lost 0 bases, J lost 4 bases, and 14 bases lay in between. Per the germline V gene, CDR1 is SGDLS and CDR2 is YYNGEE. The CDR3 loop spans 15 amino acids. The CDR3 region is CASSVDWTEIYEQYF. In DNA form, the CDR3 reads TGTGCCAGCAGCGTAGATTGGACAGAGATTTACGAGCAGTACTTC.

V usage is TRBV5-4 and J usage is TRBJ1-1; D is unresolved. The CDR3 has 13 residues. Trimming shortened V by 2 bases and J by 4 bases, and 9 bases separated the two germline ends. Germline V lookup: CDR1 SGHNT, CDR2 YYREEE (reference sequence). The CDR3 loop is CASSFHDGTEAFF. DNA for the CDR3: TGTGCCAGCAGCTTTCACGATGGCACTGAAGCTTTCTTT. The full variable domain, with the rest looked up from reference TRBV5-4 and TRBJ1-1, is ETGVTQSPTHLIKTRGQQVTLRCSSQSGHNTVSWYQQALGQGPQFIFQYYREEENGRGNFPPRFSGLQFPNYSSELNVNALELDDSALYLCASSFHDGTEAFFGQGTRLTVV.